This TCR beta chain was captured by sequencing in a study of shared clonotypes between healthy human individuals. The junction had 9 bases not matched to a gene; V was cut back by 7 bases and J by 6 bases. Per germline, CDR1 LNHDA and CDR2 SQIVND (reference sequence). This CDR3 spans 15 amino acids. Libraries were prepared by immunoSEQ multiplex PCR; TCRdb keeps only in-frame clonotypes and omits some of them. The sample holds about 2.5 million clones, around 92% seen once. The chain is built from TRBV19 and TRBJ1-4, with 9 bases lining up with TRBD1. Sample: naive CD4+ T cells from PBMCs. Noted subset: CD45RA+ positively selected. The sequence was collected from a man between 18 and 29 years old in good health. Some clones in this sample may be carry-over from other donors' samples. The CDR3 sequence is CASTLLGQGHEKLFF. The DNA of the CDR3 is TGTGCCAGTACCCTCCTGGGACAGGGCCATGAAAAACTGTTTTTT. Full variable domain (outside the CDR3, taken from reference TRBV19 and TRBJ1-4): DGGITQSPKYLFRKEGQNVTLSCEQNLNHDAMYWYRQDPGQGLRLIYYSQIVNDFQKGDIAEGYSVSREKKESFPLTVTSAQKNPTAFYLCASTLLGQGHEKLFFGSGTQLSVL.